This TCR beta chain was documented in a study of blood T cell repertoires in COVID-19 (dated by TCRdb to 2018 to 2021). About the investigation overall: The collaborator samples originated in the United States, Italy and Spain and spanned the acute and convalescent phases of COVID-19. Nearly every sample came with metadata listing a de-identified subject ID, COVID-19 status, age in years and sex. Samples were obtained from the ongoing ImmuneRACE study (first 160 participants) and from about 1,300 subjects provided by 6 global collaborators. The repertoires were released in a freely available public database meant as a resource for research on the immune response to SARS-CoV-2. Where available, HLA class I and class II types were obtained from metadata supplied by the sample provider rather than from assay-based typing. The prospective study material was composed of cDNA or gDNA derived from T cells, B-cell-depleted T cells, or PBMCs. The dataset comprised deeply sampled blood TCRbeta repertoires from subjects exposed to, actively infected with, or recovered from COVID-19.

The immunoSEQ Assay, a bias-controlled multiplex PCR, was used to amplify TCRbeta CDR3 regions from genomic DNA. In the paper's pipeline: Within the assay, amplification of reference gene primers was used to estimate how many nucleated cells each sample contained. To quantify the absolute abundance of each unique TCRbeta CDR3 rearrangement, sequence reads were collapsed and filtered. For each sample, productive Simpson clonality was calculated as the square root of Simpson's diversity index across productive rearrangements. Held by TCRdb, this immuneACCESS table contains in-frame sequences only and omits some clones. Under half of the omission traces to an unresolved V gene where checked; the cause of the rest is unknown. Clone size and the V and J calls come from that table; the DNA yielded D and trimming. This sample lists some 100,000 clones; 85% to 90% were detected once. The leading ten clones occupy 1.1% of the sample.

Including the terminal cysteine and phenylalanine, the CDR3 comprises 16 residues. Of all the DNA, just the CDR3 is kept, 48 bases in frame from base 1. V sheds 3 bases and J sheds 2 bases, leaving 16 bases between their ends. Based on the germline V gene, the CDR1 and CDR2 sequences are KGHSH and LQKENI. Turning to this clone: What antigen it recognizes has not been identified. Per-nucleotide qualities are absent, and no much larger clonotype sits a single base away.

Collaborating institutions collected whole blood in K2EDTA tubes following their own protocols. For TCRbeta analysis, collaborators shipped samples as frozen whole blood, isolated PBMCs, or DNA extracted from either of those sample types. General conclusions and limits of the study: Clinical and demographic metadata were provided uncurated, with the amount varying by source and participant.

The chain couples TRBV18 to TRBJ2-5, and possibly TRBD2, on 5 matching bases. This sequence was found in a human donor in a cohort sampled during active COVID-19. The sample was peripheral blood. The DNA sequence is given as TGTGCCAGCTCACCCGACTACGTAAAACTGCAAGAGACCCAGTACTTC. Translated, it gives CASSPDYVKLQETQYF.